One sample yielded the 20 T cell receptor beta chains listed below, sequenced in a study of blood T cells in healthy people across ages. Through a sample-barcoded 5' primer and a J-beta primer mix, a second PCR was run for roughly 6 to 12 cycles. TCRdb re-analysed the 5' RACE reads in MiXCR, keeping a single row per CDR3 protein. The data hold roughly 1,800,000 distinct CDR3 sequences, with about 50% observed a single time. Sequenced sample: blood. The receptor set was obtained from a woman in her 40s in good health.

A remark on this clonotype: A read error may account for a junction end that differs from germline. V and J are TRBV7-9 and TRBJ2-1; tentatively, D is TRBD2 (6 bases). This CDR3 has 14 residues. Germline V gene sequence: CDR1 SEHNR, CDR2 FQNEAQ (reference sequence). The CDR3 sequence is CASSPGLARDERFF. CDR3 in DNA: TGTGCCAGCAGCCCAGGGCTTGCGCGGGATGAGCGGTTCTTC.

The V call is TRBV7-2, the J call TRBJ1-1; unclear D gene. This CDR3 is built from 15 residues. Germline-derived CDR1 and CDR2 are SGHTA and FQGNSA. V was trimmed by 2 bases and J by 0 bases, leaving 10 bases between them. CDR3 in amino acids: CASSLQAGVNTEAFF. CDR3 coding DNA: TGTGCCAGCAGCTTACAGGCAGGAGTGAACACTGAAGCTTTCTTT.

This clonotype has just a few counts. The rearrangement links TRBV12-3 or TRBV12-4 to TRBJ2-7; 9 nucleotides line up with TRBD2. The CDR3 has 16 amino acids. Germline trimming cut 6 bases from V and 0 bases from J; bases unmatched to any gene: 9. The CDR3 loop reads CASSKVSGGSSYEQYF. The CDR3 bases are TGTGCCAGCAGCAAAGTTAGCGGGGGAAGCTCCTACGAGCAGTACTTC.

The chain joins TRBV7-9 to TRBJ1-2; D not resolved. This CDR3 spans 14 amino acids. Trimming pared 3 bases from V and 0 bases from J, leaving 8 bases between. CDR1 and CDR2 (germline): SEHNR, FQNEAQ (reference sequence). The chain's CDR3 is CASSFDIANYGYTF. The CDR3 region has the DNA TGTGCCAGCAGCTTTGATATAGCTAACTATGGCTACACCTTC.

This clonotype was detected a few times. The chain combines TRBV7-2 with TRBJ1-2, with D unresolved. CDR1 SGHTA and CDR2 FQGNSA come from the germline V gene. The ends were cut back, 8 bases at V and 10 bases at J, with 14 bases in the middle. This CDR3 contains 11 residues. This CDR3 is CASASGRVYTF. DNA for the CDR3: TGTGCCAGCGCCTCGGGCAGAGTCTACACCTTC.

This chain joins TRBV15 and TRBJ1-1; D call uncertain. Germline V gene sequence: CDR1 LNHNV, CDR2 YYDKDF (reference sequence). The CDR3 is 14 amino acids. Trimming pared 0 bases from V and 2 bases from J, leaving 7 bases between. Here the CDR3 reads CATSRDFTNTEAFF. CDR3 in DNA: TGTGCCACCAGCAGAGACTTCACTAACACTGAAGCTTTCTTT.

The chain employs TRBV6-5 and TRBJ2-3; 7 nucleotides align to TRBD1. The J segment lost 0 bases and the V segment lost 6 bases, leaving 3 bases of the junction unmatched. This CDR3 region has 14 residues. Germline CDR1 is MNHEY and CDR2 is SVGAGI. The CDR3 nucleotides read TGTGCCAGCAGAACAGGGGTTAGCACAGATACGCAGTATTTT. This translates into CASRTGVSTDTQYF.

This clonotype was seen a few times. The chain joins TRBV12-3 or TRBV12-4 to TRBJ2-7; D call uncertain. CDR3 length equals 11 residues. V dropped 5 bases and J dropped 3 bases, with 5 bases sitting between them. This CDR3 reads CASSKYYEQYF. CDR3 bases: TGTGCCAGCAGTAAATACTACGAGCAGTACTTC.

In nucleotides, the CDR3 is TGTGCCAGCAGTTTCGACAAGTTTCAAGAGACCCAGTACTTC. Amino acid sequence: CASSFDKFQETQYF. The chain uses TRBV27 and TRBJ2-5; D is undetermined. This CDR3 has 14 residues. Germline V gene data show CDR1 as MNHEY and CDR2 as SMNVEV (reference sequence). V was cut by 3 bases and J by 2 bases, with 10 bases left in between.

V and J are TRBV11-2 and TRBJ2-7; 8 bases agree with TRBD1. The CDR3 is 16 amino acids. CDR1 is SGHAT and CDR2 is FQNNGV in the germline V gene. The J segment lost 3 bases and the V segment lost 5 bases, leaving 12 bases of the junction unmatched. CDR3 region: CASSPRVGTGLYEQYF. DNA of the CDR3: TGTGCCAGCAGCCCGCGAGTAGGGACAGGTCTCTACGAGCAGTACTTC.

This clonotype has more than one count but fewer than ten. The chain recombines TRBV6-2 or TRBV6-3 with TRBJ2-7; the match to TRBD1 covers 9 bases. This CDR3 is 15 amino acids long. Losses at the gene ends were 4 bases for V and 1 base for J; bases not matched to a gene: 5. Germline CDR1 is MNHEY and CDR2 is SVGEGT. CDR3 bases: TGTGCCAGCAGTTCCCGGGACAGGGTTTCCTACGAGCAGTACTTC. Amino acid sequence: CASSSRDRVSYEQYF.

This chain uses TRBV20-1 with TRBJ1-2; TRBD1 aligns across 8 bases. This CDR3 comprises 15 residues. The J segment lost 5 bases and the V segment lost 1 base, leaving 9 bases of the junction unmatched. CDR1 and CDR2 from the germline V gene are DFQATT and SNEGSKA (reference sequence). The CDR3 DNA reads TGCAGTGCTAGAGGCCCGGACAGGGTAGGGTATGGCTACACCTTC. Protein: CSARGPDRVGYGYTF.

In the case of this clonotype: Germline is not matched at one junction end, which may reflect a read error. The chain couples TRBV12-3 or TRBV12-4 to TRBJ2-5; perhaps TRBD1 as D (6 bases). The CDR3 spans 13 residues. CDR3 in DNA: TGTGCCAGCAGTTTACCAGGGGAAGAGACCCGGTACTTC. The encoded protein is CASSLPGEETRYF.

A few counts support this clonotype. The rearrangement joins TRBV10-3 to TRBJ1-1; perhaps TRBD1 as D (5 bases). The CDR3 has 15 residues. V was trimmed by 0 bases and J by 4 bases, leaving 12 bases between them. In germline, CDR1 is ENHRY, CDR2 SYGVKD. The CDR3 is CAISESGLGTTEAFF. The DNA for the CDR3 is TGTGCCATCAGTGAGTCGGGGCTGGGAACCACTGAAGCTTTCTTT.

The chain uses TRBV7-3 and TRBJ1-2; D not certain. There are 16 residues in the CDR3. With 5 bases removed from V and 2 bases from J, the gap between germline ends came to 18 bases. CDR1 and CDR2 (germline): SGHTA, FQGTGA. CDR3 in DNA: TGTGCCAGCAGCCCCGAAGGAGGGTTGGTGAACTATGGCTACACCTTC. Translated: CASSPEGGLVNYGYTF.

This clonotype has more than one count but fewer than ten. V and J are TRBV7-2 and TRBJ2-5; D not certain. The V and J ends lost 2 bases and 5 bases respectively, with 9 bases between them. Germline V lookup: CDR1 SGHTA, CDR2 FQGNSA. This CDR3 comprises 13 residues. The CDR3 loop is CASSLYSRETQYF. The CDR3 nucleotides are TGTGCCAGCAGCTTATATAGCCGGGAGACCCAGTACTTC.

The sample holds many counts of this clonotype. This chain links TRBV7-9 with TRBJ2-3, with 14 bases lining up with TRBD2. Unmatched junction bases numbered 7, after V lost 5 bases and J lost 3 bases. The CDR3 covers 17 residues. Germline loops: CDR1 SEHNR, CDR2 FQNEAQ (reference sequence). CDR3: CASSAGLAGERTDTQYF. The DNA for the CDR3 is TGTGCCAGCAGCGCGGGACTAGCGGGGGAGCGAACAGATACGCAGTATTTT. Full variable domain (rest looked up from reference TRBV7-9 and TRBJ2-3): DTGVSQNPRHKITKRGQNVTFRCDPISEHNRLYWYRQTLGQGPEFLTYFQNEAQLEKSRLLSDRFSAERPKGSFSTLEIQRTEQGDSAMYLCASSAGLAGERTDTQYFGPGTRLTVL.

The chain recombines TRBV9 with TRBJ2-7, with TRBD1 identical over 8 bases. The CDR3 sequence is 15 residues long. From germline, CDR1 is SGDLS and CDR2 YYNGEE. The junction had 8 bases not matched to a gene; V was cut back by 0 bases and J by 6 bases. DNA of the CDR3: TGTGCCAGCAGCGTAGACCCAGGGGGCATAGGCGAGCAGTACTTC. Protein: CASSVDPGGIGEQYF.

The rearrangement links TRBV4-3 to TRBJ1-4; 7 bases fit TRBD1. Per germline, CDR1 LGHNA and CDR2 YSLEER. V lost 0 bases to trimming and J lost 10 bases; unmatched junction nucleotides: 8. CDR3 length: 15 residues. CDR3 nucleotides: TGCGCCAGCAGCCAAGATCCGGGACAGAGTGGAAAACTGTTTTTT. It codes for CASSQDPGQSGKLFF.

This chain joins TRBV24-1 and TRBJ2-2; 12 bases are a match to TRBD2. The CDR3 length is 17 residues. Losses at the gene ends were 4 bases for V and 0 bases for J; bases not matched to a gene: 2. Germline V gene lookup returns CDR1 KGHDR and CDR2 SFDVKD. The CDR3 here is CATSDRTSGANTGELFF. CDR3 DNA sequence: TGTGCCACCAGTGACCGGACTAGCGGGGCGAACACCGGGGAGCTGTTTTTT.